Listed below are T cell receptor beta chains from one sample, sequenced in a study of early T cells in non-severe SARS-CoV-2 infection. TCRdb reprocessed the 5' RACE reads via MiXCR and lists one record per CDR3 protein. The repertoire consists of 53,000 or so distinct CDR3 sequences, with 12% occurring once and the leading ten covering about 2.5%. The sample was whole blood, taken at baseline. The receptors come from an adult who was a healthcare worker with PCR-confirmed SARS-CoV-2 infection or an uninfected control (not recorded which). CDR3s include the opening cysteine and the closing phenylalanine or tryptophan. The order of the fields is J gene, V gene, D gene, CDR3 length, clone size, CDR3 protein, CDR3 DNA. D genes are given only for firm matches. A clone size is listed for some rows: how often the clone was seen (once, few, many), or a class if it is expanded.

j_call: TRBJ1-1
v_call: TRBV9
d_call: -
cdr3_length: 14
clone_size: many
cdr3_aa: CASSEEPMNTEAFF
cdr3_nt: TGTGCCAGCAGCGAGGAGCCTATGAACACTGAAGCTTTCTTT

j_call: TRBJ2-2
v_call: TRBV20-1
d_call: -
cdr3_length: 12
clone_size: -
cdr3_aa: CSARENTGELFF
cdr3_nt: TGCAGTGCTAGAGAAAACACCGGGGAGCTGTTTTTT

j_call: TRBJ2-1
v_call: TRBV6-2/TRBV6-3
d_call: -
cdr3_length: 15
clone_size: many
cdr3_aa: CASSYGGPLANEQFF
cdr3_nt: TGTGCCAGCAGTTACGGAGGACCTTTGGCCAATGAGCAGTTCTTC

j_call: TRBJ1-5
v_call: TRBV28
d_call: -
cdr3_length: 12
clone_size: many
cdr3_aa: CASSRVGQPQHF
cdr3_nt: TGTGCCAGCAGTCGGGTGGGGCAGCCCCAGCATTTT

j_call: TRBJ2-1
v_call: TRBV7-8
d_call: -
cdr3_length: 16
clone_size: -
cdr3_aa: CASSLLGRSSYNEQFF
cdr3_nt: TGTGCCAGCAGCTTACTTGGGCGTAGCTCCTACAATGAGCAGTTCTTC

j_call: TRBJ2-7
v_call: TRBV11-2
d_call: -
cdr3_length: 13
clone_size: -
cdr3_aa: CASSFVVFSEQYF
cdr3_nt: TGTGCCAGCAGCTTTGTAGTTTTTTCCGAGCAGTACTTC

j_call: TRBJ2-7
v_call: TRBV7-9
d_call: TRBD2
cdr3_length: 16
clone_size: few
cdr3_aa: CASSSGLAGGYDEQYF
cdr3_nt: TGTGCCAGCAGCTCCGGACTAGCGGGAGGGTACGACGAGCAGTACTTC

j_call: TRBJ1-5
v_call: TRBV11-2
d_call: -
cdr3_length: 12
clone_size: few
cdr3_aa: CASSSPGGPQHF
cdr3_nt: TGTGCCAGCAGCTCCCCCGGTGGACCCCAGCATTTT

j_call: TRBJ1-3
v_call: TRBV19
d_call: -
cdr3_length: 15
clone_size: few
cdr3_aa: CASSAGTYSGNTIYF
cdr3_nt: TGTGCCAGTAGTGCCGGGACTTACTCTGGAAACACCATATATTTT

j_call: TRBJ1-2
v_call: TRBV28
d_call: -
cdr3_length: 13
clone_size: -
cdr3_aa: CASSSGLENGYTF
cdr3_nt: TGTGCCAGCAGTTCCGGGCTGGAGAATGGCTACACCTTC

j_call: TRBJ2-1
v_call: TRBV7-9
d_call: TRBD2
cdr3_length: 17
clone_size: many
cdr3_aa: CASSLRSLAGGFNEQFF
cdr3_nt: TGTGCCAGCAGCTTAAGGTCACTAGCGGGAGGGTTCAATGAGCAGTTCTTC

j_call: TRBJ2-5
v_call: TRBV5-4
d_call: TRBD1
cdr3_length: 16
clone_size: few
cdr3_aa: CASSAGTGWYQETQYF
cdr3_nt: TGTGCCAGCAGCGCCGGGACAGGCTGGTACCAAGAGACCCAGTACTTC

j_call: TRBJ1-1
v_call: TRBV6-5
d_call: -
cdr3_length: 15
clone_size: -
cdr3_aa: CASSAYDGTYPEAFF
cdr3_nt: TGTGCCAGCAGTGCGTACGACGGGACGTACCCCGAAGCTTTCTTT

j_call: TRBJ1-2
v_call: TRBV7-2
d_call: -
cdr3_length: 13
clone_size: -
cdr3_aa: CASSLGQRYDYTF
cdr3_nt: TGTGCCAGCAGCTTAGGTCAGAGATATGACTACACCTTC

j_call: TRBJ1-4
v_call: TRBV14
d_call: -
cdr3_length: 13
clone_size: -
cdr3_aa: CASSRALNEKLFF
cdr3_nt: TGTGCCAGCAGTCGCGCCCTTAATGAAAAACTGTTTTTT

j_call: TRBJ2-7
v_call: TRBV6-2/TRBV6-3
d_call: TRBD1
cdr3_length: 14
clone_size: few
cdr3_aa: CASSYGQGVYEQYF
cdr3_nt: TGTGCCAGCAGTTATGGACAGGGGGTCTACGAGCAGTACTTC

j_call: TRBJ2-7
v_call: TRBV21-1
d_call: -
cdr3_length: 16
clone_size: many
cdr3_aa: CARGTSGRNTDYEQYF
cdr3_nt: TGTGCCAGAGGGACTAGCGGGAGGAACACAGACTACGAGCAGTACTTC

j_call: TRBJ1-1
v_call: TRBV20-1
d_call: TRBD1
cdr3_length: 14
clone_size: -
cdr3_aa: CSARQGGPNTEAFF
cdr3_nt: TGCAGTGCGAGACAGGGGGGACCGAACACTGAAGCTTTCTTT

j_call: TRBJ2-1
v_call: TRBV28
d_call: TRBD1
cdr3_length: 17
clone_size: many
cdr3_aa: CASLGAGGHSYYNEQFF
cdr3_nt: TGTGCCAGCTTGGGTGCAGGGGGCCACTCTTACTACAATGAGCAGTTCTTC

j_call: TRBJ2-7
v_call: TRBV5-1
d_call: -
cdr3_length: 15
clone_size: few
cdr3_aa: CASSWGQRGLNEQYF
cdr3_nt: TGCGCCAGCAGCTGGGGGCAGCGGGGATTAAACGAGCAGTACTTC

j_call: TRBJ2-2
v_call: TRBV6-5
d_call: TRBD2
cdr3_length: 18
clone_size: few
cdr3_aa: CASSYSRRLAGATGELFF
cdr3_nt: TGTGCCAGCAGTTACTCCCGCAGACTAGCGGGGGCCACCGGGGAGCTGTTTTTT

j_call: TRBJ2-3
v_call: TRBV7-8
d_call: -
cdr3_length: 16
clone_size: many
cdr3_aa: CASSSGTFPSTDTQYF
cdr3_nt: TGTGCCAGCAGCTCCGGGACATTTCCTAGCACAGATACGCAGTATTTT

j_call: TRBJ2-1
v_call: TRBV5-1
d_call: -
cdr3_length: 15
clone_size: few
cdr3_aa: CASSLVAGPDNEQFF
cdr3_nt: TGCGCCAGCAGCTTGGTGGCAGGGCCTGACAATGAGCAGTTCTTC

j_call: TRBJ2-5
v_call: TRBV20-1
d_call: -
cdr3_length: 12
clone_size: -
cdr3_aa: CSATGTQETQYF
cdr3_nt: TGCAGTGCTACCGGGACTCAAGAGACCCAGTACTTC

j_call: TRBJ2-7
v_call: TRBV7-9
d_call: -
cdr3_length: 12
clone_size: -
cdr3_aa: CASSLVGYEQYF
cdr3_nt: TGTGCCAGCAGCTTAGTAGGGTACGAGCAGTACTTC

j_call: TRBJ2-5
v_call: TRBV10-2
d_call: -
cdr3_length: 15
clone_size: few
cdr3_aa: CASSAWRGAPETQYF
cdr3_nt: TGCGCCAGCAGTGCGTGGAGGGGAGCTCCAGAGACCCAGTACTTC

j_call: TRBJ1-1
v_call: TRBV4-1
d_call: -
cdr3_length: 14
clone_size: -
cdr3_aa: CASSQDGFRTEAFF
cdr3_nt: TGCGCCAGCAGCCAAGATGGGTTTCGTACTGAAGCTTTCTTT

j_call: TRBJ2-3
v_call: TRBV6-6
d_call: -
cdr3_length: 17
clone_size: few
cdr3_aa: CASSSRTRGGFTDTQYF
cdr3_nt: TGTGCCAGCAGTTCTAGGACTAGGGGGGGCTTCACAGATACGCAGTATTTT

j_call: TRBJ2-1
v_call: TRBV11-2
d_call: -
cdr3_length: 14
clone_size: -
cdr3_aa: CASSLTGTDNEQFF
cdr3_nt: TGTGCCAGCAGCTTAACGGGGACTGACAATGAGCAGTTCTTC

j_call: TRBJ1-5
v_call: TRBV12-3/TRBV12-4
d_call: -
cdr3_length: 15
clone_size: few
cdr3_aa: CASSPRRDSNQPQHF
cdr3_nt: TGTGCCAGCAGTCCCCGGAGGGATAGCAATCAGCCCCAGCATTTT

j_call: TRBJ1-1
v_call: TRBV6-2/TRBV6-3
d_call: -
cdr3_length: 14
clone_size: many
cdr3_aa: CASSYSSHTVEAFF
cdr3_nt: TGTGCCAGCAGTTACTCGAGTCACACGGTTGAAGCTTTCTTT

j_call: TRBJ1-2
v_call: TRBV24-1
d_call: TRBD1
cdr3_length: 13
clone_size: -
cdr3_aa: CATGQGANYGYTF
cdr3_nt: TGTGCCACTGGACAGGGAGCTAACTATGGCTACACCTTC

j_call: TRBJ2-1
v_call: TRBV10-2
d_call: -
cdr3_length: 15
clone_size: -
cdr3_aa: CASSESSFSYNEQFF
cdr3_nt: TGCGCCAGCAGTGAGTCCTCCTTCTCCTACAATGAGCAGTTCTTC

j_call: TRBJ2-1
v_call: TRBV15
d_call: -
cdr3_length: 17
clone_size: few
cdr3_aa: CATSRTRMPGTPNEQFF
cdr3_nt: TGTGCCACCAGCAGAACTCGCATGCCCGGGACTCCCAATGAGCAGTTCTTC

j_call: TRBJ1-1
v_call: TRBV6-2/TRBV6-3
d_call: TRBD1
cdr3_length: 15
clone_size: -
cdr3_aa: CASSYGTEMNTEAFF
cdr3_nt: TGTGCCAGCAGTTACGGGACAGAGATGAACACTGAAGCTTTCTTT

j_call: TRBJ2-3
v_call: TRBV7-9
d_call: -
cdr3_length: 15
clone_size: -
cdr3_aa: CASTLNGLPTDTQYF
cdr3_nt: TGTGCCAGCACCTTGAACGGGTTACCCACAGATACGCAGTATTTT

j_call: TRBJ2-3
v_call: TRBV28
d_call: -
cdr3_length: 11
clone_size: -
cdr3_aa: CASSLMDTQYF
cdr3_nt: TGTGCCAGCAGTTTAATGGATACGCAGTATTTT

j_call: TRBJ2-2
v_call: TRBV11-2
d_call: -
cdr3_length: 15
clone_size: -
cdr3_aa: CASSLGPGNTGELFF
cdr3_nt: TGTGCCAGCAGCTTAGGCCCGGGGAACACCGGGGAGCTGTTTTTT

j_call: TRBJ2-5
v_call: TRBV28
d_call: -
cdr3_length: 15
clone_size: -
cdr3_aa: CASSLRGKVAETQYF
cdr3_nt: TGTGCCAGCAGTTTACGCGGGAAAGTTGCAGAGACCCAGTACTTC

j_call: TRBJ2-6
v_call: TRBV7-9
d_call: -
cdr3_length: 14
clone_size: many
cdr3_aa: CASSFSSGANVLTF
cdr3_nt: TGTGCCAGCAGCTTCTCGTCCGGGGCCAACGTCCTGACTTTC

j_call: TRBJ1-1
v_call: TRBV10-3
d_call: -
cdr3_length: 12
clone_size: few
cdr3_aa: CATWGGTGEAFF
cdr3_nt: TGTGCCACGTGGGGGGGCACGGGAGAAGCTTTCTTT

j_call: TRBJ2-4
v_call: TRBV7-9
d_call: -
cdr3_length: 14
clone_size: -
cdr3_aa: CASTLTGTKNIQYF
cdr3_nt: TGTGCCAGCACCTTGACAGGCACCAAAAACATTCAGTACTTC

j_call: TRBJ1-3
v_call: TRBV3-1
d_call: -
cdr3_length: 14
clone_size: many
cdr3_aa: CASSLPDSGNTIYF
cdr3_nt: TGTGCCAGCAGCCTCCCGGACTCTGGAAACACCATATATTTT

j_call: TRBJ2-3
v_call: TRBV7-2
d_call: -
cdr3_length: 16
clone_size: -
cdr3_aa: CASTAGRRGSTDTQYF
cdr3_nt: TGTGCCAGCACCGCGGGCCGGCGGGGTAGCACAGATACGCAGTATTTT

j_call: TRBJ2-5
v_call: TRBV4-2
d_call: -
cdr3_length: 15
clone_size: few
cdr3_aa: CASSHAAGLQETQYF
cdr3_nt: TGTGCCAGCAGCCATGCGGCGGGTCTTCAAGAGACCCAGTACTTC

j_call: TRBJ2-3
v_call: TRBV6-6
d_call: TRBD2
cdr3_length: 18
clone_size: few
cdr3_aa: CASSYSRTSGRGTDTQYF
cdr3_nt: TGTGCCAGCAGTTACTCGAGAACTAGCGGGAGGGGCACAGATACGCAGTATTTT

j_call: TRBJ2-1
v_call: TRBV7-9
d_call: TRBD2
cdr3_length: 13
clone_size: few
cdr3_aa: CASERGTGDEQFF
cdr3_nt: TGTGCCAGCGAGCGGGGGACTGGGGATGAGCAGTTCTTC

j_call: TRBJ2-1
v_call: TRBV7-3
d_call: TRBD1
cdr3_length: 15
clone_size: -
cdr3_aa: CASSSPGTGYNEQFF
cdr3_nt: TGTGCCAGCAGCTCCCCCGGGACAGGCTACAATGAGCAGTTCTTC

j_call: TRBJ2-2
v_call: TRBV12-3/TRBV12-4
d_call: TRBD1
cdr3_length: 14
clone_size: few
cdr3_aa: CASSDHRGTGELFF
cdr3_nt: TGTGCCAGCAGTGATCACAGGGGAACCGGGGAGCTGTTTTTT

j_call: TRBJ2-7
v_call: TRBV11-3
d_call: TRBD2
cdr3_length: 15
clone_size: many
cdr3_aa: CASSLTSGSIYEQYF
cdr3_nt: TGTGCCAGCAGCTTAACTAGCGGGAGTATCTACGAGCAGTACTTC

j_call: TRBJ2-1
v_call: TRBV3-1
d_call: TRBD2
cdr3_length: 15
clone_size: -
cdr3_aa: CASSQSSGRYNEQFF
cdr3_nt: TGTGCCAGCAGCCAATCTAGCGGGAGGTACAATGAGCAGTTCTTC

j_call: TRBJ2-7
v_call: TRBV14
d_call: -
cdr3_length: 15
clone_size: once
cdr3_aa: CASSQDPMGSYEQYF
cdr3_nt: TGTGCCAGCAGCCAAGATCCTATGGGGTCGTACGAGCAGTACTTC

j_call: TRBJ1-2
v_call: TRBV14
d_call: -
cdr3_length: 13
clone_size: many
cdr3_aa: CASSPQGYYGYTF
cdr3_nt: TGTGCCAGCAGCCCCCAAGGCTACTATGGCTACACCTTC

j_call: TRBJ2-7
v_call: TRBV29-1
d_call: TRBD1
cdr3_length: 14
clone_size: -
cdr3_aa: CSVVRQGSGYEQYF
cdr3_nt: TGCAGCGTTGTAAGACAGGGGAGCGGATACGAGCAGTACTTC

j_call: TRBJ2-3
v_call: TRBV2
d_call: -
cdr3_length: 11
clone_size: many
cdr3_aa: CASNGADTQYF
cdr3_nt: TGTGCCAGCAACGGGGCGGATACGCAGTATTTT

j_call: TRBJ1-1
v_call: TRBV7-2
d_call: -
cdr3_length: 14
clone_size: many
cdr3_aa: CASSGRLPNTEAFF
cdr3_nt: TGTGCCAGCAGCGGAAGGCTTCCGAACACTGAAGCTTTCTTT

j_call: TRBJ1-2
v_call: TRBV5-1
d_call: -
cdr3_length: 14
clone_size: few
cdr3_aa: CASSPYRGQWGYTF
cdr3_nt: TGCGCCAGCAGCCCGTATCGGGGGCAGTGGGGCTACACCTTC

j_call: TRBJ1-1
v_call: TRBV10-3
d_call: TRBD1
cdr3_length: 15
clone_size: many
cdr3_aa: CAISTQGVDSTEAFF
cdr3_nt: TGTGCCATCAGCACACAGGGGGTTGATAGCACTGAAGCTTTCTTT

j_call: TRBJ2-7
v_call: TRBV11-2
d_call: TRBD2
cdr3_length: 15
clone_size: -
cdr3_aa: CASSLLAGVSYEQYF
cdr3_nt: TGTGCCAGCAGCCTCCTAGCGGGAGTGTCCTACGAGCAGTACTTC

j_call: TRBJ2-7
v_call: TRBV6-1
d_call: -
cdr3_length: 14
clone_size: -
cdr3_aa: CASSFDRGPYEQYF
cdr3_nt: TGTGCCAGCAGCTTCGATAGAGGGCCCTACGAGCAGTACTTC